This is a list of T cell receptor beta chains from one sample in a study of T cell repertoires in cytomegalovirus infection. TCRdb independently ran MiXCR on the reads; one entry per CDR3 protein. The sample holds hundreds of thousands of distinct CDR3 sequences, roughly 34% seen once. Their antigens remain unidentified. The material sequenced was cultured PBMCs, taken from culture after CMV antigen stimulation. These receptors originate from a human donor in good health (CMV status not recorded). Some clones in this sample may be carry-over from other donors' samples. Both conserved end residues are part of each CDR3. Each record gives: CDR3 length, D gene, clone size, V gene, J gene, CDR3 protein, CDR3 DNA. A D gene is named only where the DNA matches it firmly. Rows give clone size only sometimes, using once, few, many, or a class for an expanded clone.

CDR3 length: 17; D gene: -; clone size: few; V gene: TRBV6-5; J gene: TRBJ1-1; CDR3 protein: CASSYTVVQDYGTEAFF; CDR3 DNA: TGTGCCAGCAGTTATACGGTCGTACAGGACTATGGGACTGAAGCTTTCTTT
CDR3 length: 14; D gene: -; clone size: few; V gene: TRBV27; J gene: TRBJ2-2; CDR3 protein: CASSLKSNTGELFF; CDR3 DNA: TGTGCCAGCAGTTTAAAGTCGAACACCGGGGAGCTGTTTTTT
CDR3 length: 13; D gene: -; clone size: -; V gene: TRBV12-3/TRBV12-4; J gene: TRBJ2-2; CDR3 protein: CATTHPRAGELFF; CDR3 DNA: TGTGCCACCACCCACCCCCGCGCCGGGGAGCTGTTTTTT
CDR3 length: 13; D gene: -; clone size: -; V gene: TRBV14; J gene: TRBJ1-5; CDR3 protein: CASSQDHNQPQHF; CDR3 DNA: TGTGCCAGCAGCCAAGATCACAATCAGCCCCAGCATTTT
CDR3 length: 13; D gene: -; clone size: few; V gene: TRBV12-5; J gene: TRBJ1-1; CDR3 protein: CASGRTENTEAFF; CDR3 DNA: TGTGCTAGTGGCAGGACAGAGAACACTGAAGCTTTCTTT
CDR3 length: 13; D gene: TRBD1; clone size: -; V gene: TRBV6-2/TRBV6-3; J gene: TRBJ1-5; CDR3 protein: CASRRTGNQPQHF; CDR3 DNA: TGTGCCAGCAGACGGACAGGTAATCAGCCCCAGCATTTT
CDR3 length: 14; D gene: -; clone size: few; V gene: TRBV27; J gene: TRBJ2-7; CDR3 protein: CASRRANIAYEQYF; CDR3 DNA: TGTGCCAGCAGACGAGCAAACATCGCCTACGAGCAGTACTTC
CDR3 length: 16; D gene: TRBD1; clone size: -; V gene: TRBV28; J gene: TRBJ2-3; CDR3 protein: CASSREDRRLLHTQYF; CDR3 DNA: TGTGCCAGCAGTCGAGAGGACAGGCGGTTGCTTCATACGCAGTATTTT
CDR3 length: 12; D gene: -; clone size: few; V gene: TRBV7-2; J gene: TRBJ2-7; CDR3 protein: CASSSLASWQYF; CDR3 DNA: TGTGCCAGCAGCTCGTTAGCGTCTTGGCAGTACTTC
CDR3 length: 15; D gene: -; clone size: -; V gene: TRBV6-2/TRBV6-3; J gene: TRBJ1-1; CDR3 protein: CASSYALAMNTEAFF; CDR3 DNA: TGTGCCAGCAGTTACGCCTTGGCTATGAACACTGAAGCTTTCTTT
CDR3 length: 14; D gene: TRBD1; clone size: -; V gene: TRBV2; J gene: TRBJ1-4; CDR3 protein: CASRETGDVEKLFF; CDR3 DNA: TGTGCCAGCAGGGAAACAGGGGATGTCGAAAAACTGTTTTTT
CDR3 length: 14; D gene: -; clone size: few; V gene: TRBV20-1; J gene: TRBJ1-1; CDR3 protein: CSASRPMENTEAFF; CDR3 DNA: TGCAGTGCTAGTAGGCCCATGGAGAACACTGAAGCTTTCTTT
CDR3 length: 14; D gene: -; clone size: -; V gene: TRBV6-5; J gene: TRBJ2-1; CDR3 protein: CASSYSLDPNEQFF; CDR3 DNA: TGTGCCAGCAGTTACTCGCTAGATCCCAATGAGCAGTTCTTC
CDR3 length: 15; D gene: TRBD2; clone size: few; V gene: TRBV12-3/TRBV12-4; J gene: TRBJ2-1; CDR3 protein: CASSPRAGKYNEQFF; CDR3 DNA: TGTGCCAGCAGTCCCCGAGCGGGAAAGTACAATGAGCAGTTCTTC
CDR3 length: 15; D gene: TRBD1; clone size: few; V gene: TRBV9; J gene: TRBJ2-1; CDR3 protein: CASRPAGTGHNEQFF; CDR3 DNA: TGTGCCAGCAGGCCGGCCGGGACAGGTCACAATGAGCAGTTCTTC